This T cell receptor (beta chain) was sequenced during a study of shared clonotypes between healthy human individuals. The overall study: Researchers drew samples from two women and a few men aged 18 to 49.

The donor population consisted of healthy HIV-negative adults with no recent acute infections or vaccinations. Adults of Caucasian background living in Nashville, Tennessee made up all donors. About 30,000 T cell genomes, or 300 ng DNA, went into unsorted PBMC replicate PCRs. Profiling relied on immunoSEQ multiplex PCR, and the TCRdb table lists in-frame clones only, not all of them. The sample holds about half a million clones, about 84% seen once. The receptor comes from a middle-aged woman in good health. Some clones in this sample may be carry-over from other donors' samples. The sample consisted of PBMCs.

CDR3 bases: TGTGCCAGCAGCTCCGGGCCGTCCGGTGGGTATAGCAATCAGCCCCAGCATTTT. Its translation: CASSSGPSGGYSNQPQHF. The chain carries TRBV28 and TRBJ1-5; no definite D call. Germline CDR1 MDHEN, CDR2 SYDVKM. V lost 6 bases to trimming and J lost 0 bases, with 21 bases between them. This CDR3 is built from 18 residues.